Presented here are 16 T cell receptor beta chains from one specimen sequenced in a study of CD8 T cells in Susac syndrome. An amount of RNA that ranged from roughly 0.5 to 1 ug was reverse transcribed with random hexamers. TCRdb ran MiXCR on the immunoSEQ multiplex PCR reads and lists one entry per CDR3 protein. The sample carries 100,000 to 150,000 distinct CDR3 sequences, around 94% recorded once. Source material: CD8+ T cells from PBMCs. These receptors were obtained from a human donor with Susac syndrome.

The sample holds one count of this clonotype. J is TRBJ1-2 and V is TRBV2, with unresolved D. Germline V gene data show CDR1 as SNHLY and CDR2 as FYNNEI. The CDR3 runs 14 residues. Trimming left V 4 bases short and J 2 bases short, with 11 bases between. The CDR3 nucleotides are TGTGCCAGCAGTGTGTTCTCGGAAAACTATGGCTACACCTTC. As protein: CASSVFSENYGYTF.

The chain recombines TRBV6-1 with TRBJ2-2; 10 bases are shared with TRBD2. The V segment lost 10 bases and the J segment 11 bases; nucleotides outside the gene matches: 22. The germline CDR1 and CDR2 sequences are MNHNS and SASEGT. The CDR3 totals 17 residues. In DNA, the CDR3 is TGTGCCACCACCCCGGACAGGGTCAGCGGGGGGGCCAGAGAGCTGTTTTTT. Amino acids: CATTPDRVSGGARELFF.

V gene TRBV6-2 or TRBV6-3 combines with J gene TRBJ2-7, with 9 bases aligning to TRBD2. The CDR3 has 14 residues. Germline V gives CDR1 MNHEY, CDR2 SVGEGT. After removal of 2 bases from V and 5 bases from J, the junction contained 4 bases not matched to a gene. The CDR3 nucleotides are TGTGCCAGCAGTTACGAAGCGGGAGGCCACGAGCAGTACTTC. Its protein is CASSYEAGGHEQYF.

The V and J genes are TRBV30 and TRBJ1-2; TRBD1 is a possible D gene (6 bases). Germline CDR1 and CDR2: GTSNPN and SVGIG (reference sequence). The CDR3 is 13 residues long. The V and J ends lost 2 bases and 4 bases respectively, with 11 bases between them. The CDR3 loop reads CAWSPTGRYGYTF. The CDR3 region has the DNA TGTGCCTGGAGTCCGACAGGACGCTATGGCTACACCTTC.

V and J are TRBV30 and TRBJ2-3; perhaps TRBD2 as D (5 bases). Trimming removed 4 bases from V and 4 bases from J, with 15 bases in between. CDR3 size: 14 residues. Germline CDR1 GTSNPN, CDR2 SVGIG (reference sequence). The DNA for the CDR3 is TGTGCCTGGACGATGCTGGGGAGCGCAGATACGCAGTATTTT. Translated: CAWTMLGSADTQYF.

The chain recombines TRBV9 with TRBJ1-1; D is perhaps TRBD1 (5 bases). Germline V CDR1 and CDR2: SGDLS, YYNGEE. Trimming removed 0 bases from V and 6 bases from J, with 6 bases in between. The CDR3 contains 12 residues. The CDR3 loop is CASSVGGAEAFF. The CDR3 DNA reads TGTGCCAGCAGCGTAGGGGGGGCTGAAGCTTTCTTT.

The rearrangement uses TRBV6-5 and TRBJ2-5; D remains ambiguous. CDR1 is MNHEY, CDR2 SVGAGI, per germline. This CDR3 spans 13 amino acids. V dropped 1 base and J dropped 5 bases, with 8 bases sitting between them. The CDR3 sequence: CASSYFQSETQYF. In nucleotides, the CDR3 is TGTGCCAGCAGTTACTTCCAATCTGAGACCCAGTACTTC.

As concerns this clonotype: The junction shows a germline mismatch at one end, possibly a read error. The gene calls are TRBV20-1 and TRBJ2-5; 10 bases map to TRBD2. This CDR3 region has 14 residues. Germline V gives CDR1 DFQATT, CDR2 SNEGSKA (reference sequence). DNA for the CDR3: TGCAGTGCAAGAGCGGGGGGGCCAGTAGAGACCCAGTACTTC. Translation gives CSARAGGPVETQYF.

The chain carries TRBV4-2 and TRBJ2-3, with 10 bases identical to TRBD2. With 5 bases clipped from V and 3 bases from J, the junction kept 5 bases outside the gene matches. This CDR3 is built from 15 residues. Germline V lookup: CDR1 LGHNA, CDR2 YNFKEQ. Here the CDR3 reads CASSGASGSTDTQYF. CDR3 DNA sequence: TGTGCCAGCAGCGGGGCTAGCGGGAGTACAGATACGCAGTATTTT.

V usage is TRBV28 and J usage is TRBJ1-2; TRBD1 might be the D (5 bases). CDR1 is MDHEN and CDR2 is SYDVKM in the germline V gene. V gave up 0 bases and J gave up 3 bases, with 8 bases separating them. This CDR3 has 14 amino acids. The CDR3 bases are TGTGCCAGCAGTTTATGGGGGGTTGACTATGGCTACACCTTC. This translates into CASSLWGVDYGYTF.

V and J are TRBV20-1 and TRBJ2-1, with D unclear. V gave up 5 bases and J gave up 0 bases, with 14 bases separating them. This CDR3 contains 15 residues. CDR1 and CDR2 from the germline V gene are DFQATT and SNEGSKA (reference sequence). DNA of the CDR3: TGCAGTGCTGGCGACGGAGAGAGCTCCTACAATGAGCAGTTCTTC. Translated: CSAGDGESSYNEQFF.

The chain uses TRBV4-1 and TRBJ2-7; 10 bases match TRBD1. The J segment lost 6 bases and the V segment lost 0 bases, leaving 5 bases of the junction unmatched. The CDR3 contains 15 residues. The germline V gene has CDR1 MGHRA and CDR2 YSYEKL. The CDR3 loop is CASSQDGTGVGEQYF. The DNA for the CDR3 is TGCGCCAGCAGCCAAGACGGGACAGGGGTGGGCGAGCAGTACTTC.

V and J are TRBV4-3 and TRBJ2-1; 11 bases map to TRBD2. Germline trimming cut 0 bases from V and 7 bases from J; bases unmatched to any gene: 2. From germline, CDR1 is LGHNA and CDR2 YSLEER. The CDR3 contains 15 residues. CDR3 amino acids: CASSQDSGRGNEQFF. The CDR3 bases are TGCGCCAGCAGCCAAGATAGCGGGAGGGGGAATGAGCAGTTCTTC.

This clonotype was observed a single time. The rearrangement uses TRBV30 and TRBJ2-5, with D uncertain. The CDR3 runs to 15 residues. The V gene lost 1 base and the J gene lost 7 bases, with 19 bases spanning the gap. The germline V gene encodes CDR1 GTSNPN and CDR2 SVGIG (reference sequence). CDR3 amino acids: CAWSAPRMHRTTQYF. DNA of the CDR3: TGTGCCTGGAGTGCCCCCCGGATGCATCGGACGACCCAGTACTTC.

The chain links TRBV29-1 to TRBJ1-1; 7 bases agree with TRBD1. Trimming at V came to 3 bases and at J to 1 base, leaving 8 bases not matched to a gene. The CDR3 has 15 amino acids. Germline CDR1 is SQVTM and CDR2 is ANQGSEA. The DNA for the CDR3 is TGCAGCGTTGAGGGGACAGTCGAGGCGAACACTGAAGCTTTCTTT. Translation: CSVEGTVEANTEAFF.

The CDR3 loop is CASSFSGGTYGYTF. CDR3 nucleotides: TGTGCCAGCAGCTTCTCGGGGGGGACCTATGGCTACACCTTC. The chain has TRBV13 and TRBJ1-2, with D perhaps TRBD1 (5 bases). CDR3 length equals 14 residues. V was trimmed by 3 bases and J by 4 bases, leaving 12 bases between them. The V gene's germline CDR1 is PRHDT and CDR2 FYEKMQ (reference sequence).